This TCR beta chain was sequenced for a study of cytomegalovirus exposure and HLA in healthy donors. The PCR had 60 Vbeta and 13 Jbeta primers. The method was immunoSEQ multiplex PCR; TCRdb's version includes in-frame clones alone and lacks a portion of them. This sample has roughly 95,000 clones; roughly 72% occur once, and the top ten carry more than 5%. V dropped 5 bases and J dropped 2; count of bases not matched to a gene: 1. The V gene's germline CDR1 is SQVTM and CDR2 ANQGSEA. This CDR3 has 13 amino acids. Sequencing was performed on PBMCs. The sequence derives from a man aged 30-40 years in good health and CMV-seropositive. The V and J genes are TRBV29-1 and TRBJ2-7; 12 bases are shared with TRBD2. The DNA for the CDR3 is TGCAGCGTTCGGACTAGCGGGACCTACGAGCAGTACTTC. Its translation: CSVRTSGTYEQYF.